Detailed here is one T cell receptor beta chain. Its antigen is currently not known. No qualities accompany the bases; no much larger clone lies one base away. The sample comes from a study of cytomegalovirus exposure and HLA in healthy donors (dated by TCRdb to 2016 to 2017). In the study overall: The 500 to 700 repertoires of the first cohort and the approximately 130 validation repertoires were produced on the same platform, according to a later analysis. The study aimed to test whether cataloging public T cell receptors could reveal signatures of past pathogen exposure. In addition to the first cohort of around 670 subjects, a separate validation cohort of under 150 different subjects was used. High-throughput TCR immunosequencing, statistical association of individual TCRs with disease status, and machine learning were combined to predict cytomegalovirus infection status.

The donors belonged to the validation cohort of 90 to 150 subjects, which was separate from the approximately 700-subject first cohort. The CDR3 numbers 13 residues from cysteine through phenylalanine. Of all the DNA, just the CDR3 is kept, 39 bases in frame from base 1. The germline V gene (reference sequence) gives CDR1 as MNHEY and CDR2 as SMNVEV. V was cut back by 6 bases and J by 3 bases, leaving a gap of 11 bases between them. Libraries were made using the immunoSEQ multiplex PCR assay. For the original study's pipeline: A statistical classification framework was built to diagnose cytomegalovirus status from the catalog of TCR beta chain sequences. The immuneACCESS repertoire file appears here via TCRdb, limited to in-frame rearrangements. These files lack a portion of the clones; in checked studies, under half of the deficit traces to unresolved V genes, and the cause of the others is not known. V and J calls and clone size follow that table, whereas D and trimming were derived from the DNA. This sample has 300,000 or so clones in its table, and 88% of those were observed once. Around 0.88% of the sample is in the top ten clones.

General findings and caveats noted by the study authors: A total of fewer than 200 TCR beta chains were listed by the study as associated with cytomegalovirus. In vitro tests confirmed that a few of the cytomegalovirus-associated TCR beta chains recognize cytomegalovirus antigens. In a later analysis, TCRs clustered in the first cohort were found to also tend to co-occur in the roughly 120 validation repertoires, with approximately 94% of cluster scores above 0. The validation cohort had no HLA typing available for a later analysis, so co-occurrence within that cohort was assessed over all 130 or so repertoires. Most TCR sequences were seen in very few donors, while some public TCRs were found in many individuals. In both the original and validation cohorts, the classifier was reported to diagnose cytomegalovirus status with high specificity and sensitivity. According to the authors, the approach could potentially be generalized to other disease states and immunological phenotypes.

The sequencing sample was made of PBMCs. The receptor comes from a man aged 25 to 40 in good health and CMV-seronegative. Recombination connected TRBV27 to TRBJ1-1, with the D gene call left open. The CDR3 protein is CASSRLMDTEAFF. The bases read TGTGCCAGCAGCAGGCTCATGGACACTGAAGCTTTCTTT.